The subject of this entry is one TCR beta chain. The assay was immunoSEQ multiplex PCR, and TCRdb's table has in-frame clones only and misses some. Of approximately 15,000 clones in the sample, around 88% were seen once. Unmatched junction bases numbered 7, after V lost 4 bases and J lost 5 bases. The germline CDR1 and CDR2 sequences are SGHTA and FQGNSA. The CDR3 extends over 14 amino acids. This specimen belongs to a study of blood T cell repertoires in COVID-19. About the research overall: The origin of the acute and convalescent COVID-19 samples was the United States, Italy and Spain.

Sequencing was performed on peripheral blood. The rearrangement uses TRBV7-2 and TRBJ2-5; 7 positions match TRBD2. This receptor was obtained from a human donor in a cohort sampled during active COVID-19. CDR3 loop: CASSSAASGETQYF. The DNA for the CDR3 is TGTGCCAGCAGCTCAGCCGCTAGCGGCGAGACCCAGTACTTC.